Presented here are 5 T cell receptor beta chains from one specimen sequenced in a study of T cells in Graves' hyperthyroidism and ophthalmopathy. Researchers took RNA transcripts and amplified the TCR beta CDR3 regions from them. HTBI primers drove first-round RT-PCR of the TCR CDR3. TCRdb called the multiplex PCR reads again in MiXCR, with one record for every CDR3 protein. The sample lists more than 550,000 distinct CDR3 sequences, 45% occurring once. Sequences were obtained from peripheral blood or thyroid tissue (not recorded which). The receptors shown here come from an adult man with Graves' disease, either hyperthyroidism or ophthalmopathy (not recorded which).

This clonotype was counted at least ten times. DNA for the CDR3: TGTGCCAGCAGCGCCGGGACAGGGGAGTTCGAGCAGTACTTC. This encodes CASSAGTGEFEQYF. V usage is TRBV2 and J usage is TRBJ2-7, with 10 bases fitting TRBD1. Per the germline V gene, CDR1 is SNHLY and CDR2 is FYNNEI. With V trimmed by 6 bases and J by 6 bases, 8 bases remained unmatched. CDR3 length: 14 amino acids. The full variable domain, rest sourced from reference TRBV2 and TRBJ2-7, is EPEVTQTPSHQVTQMGQEVILRCVPISNHLYFYWYRQILGQKVEFLVSFYNNEISEKSEIFDDQFSVERPDGSNFTLKIRSTKLEDSAMYFCASSAGTGEFEQYFGPGTRLTVT.

A note on this clonotype: Germline is not matched at one junction end, which may reflect a read error. CDR3 sequence reads: CASSPQGTRYF. The CDR3 nucleotides are TGTGCCAGCAGCCCCCAGGGGACCCGGTACTTC. The gene calls are TRBV7-9 and TRBJ2-5; the D gene is possibly TRBD1 (6 bases). The germline CDR1 and CDR2 sequences are SEHNR and FQNEAQ (reference sequence). The CDR3 covers 11 residues.

With regard to this clonotype: With a much larger clone just one base away, this may be a read error. The chain uses TRBV7-8 and TRBJ1-3; D remains unclear. The CDR3 is made up of 14 amino acids. CDR1 and CDR2 (germline): SGHVS, FQNEAQ. The CDR3 here is CAGSLIGAGNTIYF. The CDR3 DNA reads as TGTGCCGGCAGCTTAATCGGGGCTGGAAACACCATATATTTT.

In its sample, this clonotype was seen a few times. V usage is TRBV7-8 and J usage is TRBJ1-5; no definite D call. Trimming shortened V by 5 bases and J by 4 bases, and 15 bases separated the two germline ends. The CDR3 is made up of 15 amino acids. The germline V gene has CDR1 SGHVS and CDR2 FQNEAQ. CDR3 in amino acids: CASSPARTLNQPQHF. The CDR3 DNA sequence: TGTGCCAGCAGCCCCGCTAGGACTCTTAATCAGCCCCAGCATTTT.

This clonotype was seen ten or more times. V gene TRBV10-3 combines with J gene TRBJ1-1; D uncertain. This CDR3 has 13 residues. CDR1 is ENHRY, CDR2 SYGVKD, per germline. The germline V and J ends were trimmed by 3 bases and 1 base, with 6 bases remaining between them. The CDR3 reads CAISDLGNTEAFF. The CDR3, as DNA: TGTGCCATCAGTGATCTGGGGAACACTGAAGCTTTCTTT.